This T cell receptor (beta chain) was sequenced during a study of blood T cell repertoires in COVID-19. Whole-study context: Donors in the United States, Italy and Spain gave samples during acute or convalescent COVID-19. T cells, B-cell-depleted T cells, or PBMCs supplied cDNA or gDNA.

Repertoires were generated with immunoSEQ multiplex PCR, while TCRdb's copy carries only in-frame clones and drops some. Here the sample spans about 210,000 clones, roughly 89% being singletons. Germline CDR1 and CDR2: MDHEN and SYDVKM. J gave up 2 bases and V 5 bases, and 9 bases lay outside the gene matches. The CDR3 covers 15 residues. Individuals aged about 18 to 95 years were recruited from around 22 US areas. This TCR came from a man between 18 and 29 years old with acute COVID-19. Material: PBMCs or T cells enriched from blood (not recorded which). The gene calls are TRBV28 and TRBJ2-7; 7 bases line up with TRBD1. The CDR3 is CASSPTGPYTYEQYF. The CDR3 DNA sequence: TGTGCCAGCAGTCCGACAGGGCCCTACACCTACGAGCAGTACTTC.